This T cell receptor (beta chain) was found in a study of blood T cell repertoires in COVID-19. About the research overall: The samples span acute and convalescent COVID-19 from the United States, Italy and Spain.

Source study methods: From reference gene primer amplification, estimates of nucleated cell counts were derived. Clones were sequenced by immunoSEQ multiplex PCR, and TCRdb holds only the in-frame ones, with some missing. V, J and clone size are taken as reported in that table, and D and trimming were inferred from the DNA itself. The repertoire holds about 230,000 clones, with approximately 80% as singletons. Germline values: CDR1 PRHDT, CDR2 FYEKMQ (reference sequence). The CDR3 loop spans 16 amino acids. Trimming cost V 5 bases and J 3 bases; bases outside gene matches: 11. Sequencing used peripheral blood. This clonotype was sampled from a woman aged 40 to 50 who had recovered from COVID-19. V usage is TRBV13 and J usage is TRBJ1-2; 8 bases are shared with TRBD1. CDR3 bases: TGTGCCAGCAGCGCCACCGGGACAGGCCTTTACTATGGCTACACCTTC. Encoded protein: CASSATGTGLYYGYTF.